The entry below gives a single T cell receptor (beta chain) sequence along with its context. The authors generated TCR beta cDNA through 5'RACE template switching with UMIs. TCRdb reprocessed the 5' RACE reads, keeping one entry per CDR3 protein, no DNA. The sample data list 25,000 to 35,000 distinct CDR3 sequences. The data originate from a study of T cells expressing NK-cell markers. The CDR3 contains 15 residues. CDR1 is GTSNPN and CDR2 is SVGIG in the germline V gene (reference sequence). The source of this sequence is a woman between 18 and 70 years old in good health. The chain employs TRBV30 and TRBJ1-2. Specimen: blood T cells: a sorted CD56 or NKG2C T cell subset, CD4+ or CD8+ T cells, or bulk PBMC T cells (not recorded which). CDR3 in amino acids: CAGAHRDFNNYGYTF.